The present T cell receptor beta chain was sequenced within a study of metastatic and nonmetastatic thyroid tumors. Study summary: The study looked at repertoires side by side in blood and in tumor or nodule tissue from malignant and benign thyroid patients. Study conclusions and caveats: Reported TCR beta diversity, measured in blood and tumor, was significantly higher for malignant thyroid tumors than for benign nodules.

With respect to this clone: The antigen is not known.

V was cut by 8 bases and J by 2 bases, with 19 bases left in between. The CDR3 consists of 15 residues. Germline V CDR1 and CDR2: MNHEY, SVGAGI. The authors' processing: The study's classifier, a distant-metastasis tool for papillary thyroid cancer, was built using CDR3 differences across clinicopathological groups. TCRdb recomputed clones from the PCR reads via MiXCR. The V and J calls and clone size come from TCRdb's table, not from the authors' own analysis. The sample holds under 5,000 clones, 35% seen once. No treatment of any kind had been given to any patient before thyroid surgery. The receptor was derived from a male donor with papillary thyroid cancer or a benign thyroid nodule (not recorded which). Some clones in this sample may be carry-over from other donors' samples. Sample: adjacent normal tissue. This chain links TRBV6-5 with TRBJ2-7, with D possibly TRBD1 on 6 matching bases. For the CDR3, the DNA is TGTGCCAGCGGTTCCGAATTTAGGACAGCCTACGAGCAGTACTTC. Translation: CASGSEFRTAYEQYF.